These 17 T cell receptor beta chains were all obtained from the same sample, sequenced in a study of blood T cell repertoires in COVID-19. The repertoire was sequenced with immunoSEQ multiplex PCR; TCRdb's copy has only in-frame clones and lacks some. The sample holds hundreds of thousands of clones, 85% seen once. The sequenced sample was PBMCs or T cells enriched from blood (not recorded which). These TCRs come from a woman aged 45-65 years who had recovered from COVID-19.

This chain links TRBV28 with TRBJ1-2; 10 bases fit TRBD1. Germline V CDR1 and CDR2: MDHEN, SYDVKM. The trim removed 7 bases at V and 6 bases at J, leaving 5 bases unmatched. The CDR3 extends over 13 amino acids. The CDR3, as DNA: TGTGCCAGCAACCAAGGACAGGGGGATGGCTACACCTTC. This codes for CASNQGQGDGYTF.

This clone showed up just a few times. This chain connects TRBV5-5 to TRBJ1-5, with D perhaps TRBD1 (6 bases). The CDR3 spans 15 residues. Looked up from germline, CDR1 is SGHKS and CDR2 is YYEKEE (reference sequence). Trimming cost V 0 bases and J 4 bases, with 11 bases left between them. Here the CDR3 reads CASSLAQGLNQPQHF. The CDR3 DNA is TGTGCCAGCAGCTTGGCACAGGGATTAAATCAGCCCCAGCATTTT.

CDR3 DNA: TGTGCCAGCAGGGGGCAGGGGGCAGGCACTGAAGCTTTCTTT. It translates to CASRGQGAGTEAFF. V and J are TRBV6-5 and TRBJ1-1; 8 bases are a match to TRBD1. CDR1 is MNHEY, CDR2 SVGAGI, per germline. V shed 6 bases, J shed 4 bases, and the junction held 7 bases outside the gene matches. This CDR3 has 14 residues.

In DNA, the CDR3 is TGTGCCAGCAACCTCCAGGGGAGGAACACTGAAGCTTTCTTT. Protein sequence: CASNLQGRNTEAFF. The chain links TRBV7-8 to TRBJ1-1, with D possibly matching TRBD1 (6 bases). Germline V CDR1 and CDR2: SGHVS, FQNEAQ. Trimming took 7 bases from V and 1 from J, leaving 13 bases between them. The CDR3 length is 14 residues. Looking up the rest from reference TRBV7-8 and TRBJ1-1 gives the full variable domain: GAGVSQSPRYKVAKRGQDVALRCDPISGHVSLFWYQQALGQGPEFLTYFQNEAQLDKSGLPSDRFFAERPEGSVSTLKIQRTQQEDSAVYLCASNLQGRNTEAFFGQGTRLTVV.

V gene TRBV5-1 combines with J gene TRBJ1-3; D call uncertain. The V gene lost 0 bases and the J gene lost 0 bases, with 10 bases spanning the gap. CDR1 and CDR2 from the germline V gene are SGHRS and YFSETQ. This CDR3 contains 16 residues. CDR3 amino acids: CASSLDHLSSGNTIYF. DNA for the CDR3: TGCGCCAGCAGCTTGGACCATCTGAGCTCTGGAAACACCATATATTTT. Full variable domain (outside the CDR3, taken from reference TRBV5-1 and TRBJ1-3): KAGVTQTPRYLIKTRGQQVTLSCSPISGHRSVSWYQQTPGQGLQFLFEYFSETQRNKGNFPGRFSGRQFSNSRSEMNVSTLELGDSALYLCASSLDHLSSGNTIYFGEGSWLTVV.

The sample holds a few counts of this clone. CDR3 nucleotide sequence: TGTGCCAGCACCCAGGCCACAGATACGCAGTATTTT. It yields the protein CASTQATDTQYF. The chain joins TRBV7-9 to TRBJ2-3; D uncertain. The V gene lost 7 bases and the J gene lost 2 bases, with 7 bases spanning the gap. Germline CDR1 and CDR2: SEHNR and FQNEAQ (reference sequence). There are 12 residues in the CDR3.

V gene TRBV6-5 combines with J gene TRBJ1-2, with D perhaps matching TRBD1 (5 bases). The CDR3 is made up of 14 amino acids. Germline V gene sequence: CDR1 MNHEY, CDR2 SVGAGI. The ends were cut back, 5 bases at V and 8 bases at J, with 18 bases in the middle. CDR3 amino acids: CASSPYGTPRGYTF. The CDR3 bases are TGTGCCAGCAGTCCTTACGGGACTCCTCGAGGCTACACCTTC.

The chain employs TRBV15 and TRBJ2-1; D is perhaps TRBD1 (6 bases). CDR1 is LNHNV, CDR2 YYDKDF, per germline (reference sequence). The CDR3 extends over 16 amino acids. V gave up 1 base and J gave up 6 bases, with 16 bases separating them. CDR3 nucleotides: TGTGCCACCAGCAGAGGGCCCTCAGGGGATCGCAATGAGCAGTTCTTC. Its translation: CATSRGPSGDRNEQFF.

The CDR3 DNA reads as TGTGCCAGTAGTGTCCAGGGGGCTCGAGAAAAACTGTTTTTT. Protein product: CASSVQGAREKLFF. The genes are TRBV19 and TRBJ1-4, with 8 bases identical to TRBD1. V lost 5 bases, J lost 8 bases, and 7 bases stayed unmatched. Germline V CDR1 and CDR2: LNHDA, SQIVND (reference sequence). CDR3 length: 14 amino acids.

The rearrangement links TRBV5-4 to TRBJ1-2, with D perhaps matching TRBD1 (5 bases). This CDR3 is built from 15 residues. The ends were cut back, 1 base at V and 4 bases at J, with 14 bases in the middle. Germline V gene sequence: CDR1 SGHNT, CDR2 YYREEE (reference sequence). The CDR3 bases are TGTGCCAGCAGCTTGCCCCGGGGGGGTGCCTATGGCTACACCTTC. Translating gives CASSLPRGGAYGYTF.

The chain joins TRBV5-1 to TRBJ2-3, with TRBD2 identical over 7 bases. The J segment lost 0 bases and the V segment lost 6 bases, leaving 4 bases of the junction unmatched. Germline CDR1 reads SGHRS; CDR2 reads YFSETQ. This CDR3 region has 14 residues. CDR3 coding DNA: TGCGCCAGCAAGATTAGCGGGAGCACAGATACGCAGTATTTT. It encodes CASKISGSTDTQYF.

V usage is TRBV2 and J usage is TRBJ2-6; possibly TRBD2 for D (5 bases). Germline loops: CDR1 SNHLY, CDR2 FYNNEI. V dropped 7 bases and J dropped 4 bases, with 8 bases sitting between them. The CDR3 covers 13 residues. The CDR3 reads CASKGDGANVLTF. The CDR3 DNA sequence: TGTGCCAGCAAGGGAGACGGGGCCAACGTCCTGACTTTC.

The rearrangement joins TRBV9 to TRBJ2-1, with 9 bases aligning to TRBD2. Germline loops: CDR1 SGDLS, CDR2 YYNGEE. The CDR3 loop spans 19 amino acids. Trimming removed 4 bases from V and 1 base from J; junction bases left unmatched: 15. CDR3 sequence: CASSPTIETSGFSYNEQFF. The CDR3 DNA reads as TGTGCCAGCAGCCCGACTATCGAGACTAGCGGCTTTTCCTACAATGAGCAGTTCTTC. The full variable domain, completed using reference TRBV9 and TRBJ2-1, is DSGVTQTPKHLITATGQRVTLRCSPRSGDLSVYWYQQSLDQGLQFLIQYYNGEERAKGNILERFSAQQFPDLHSELNLSSLELGDSALYFCASSPTIETSGFSYNEQFFGPGTRLTVL.

The CDR3 sequence: CASSLLTQVSGTEAFF. The CDR3 nucleotides are TGTGCCAGCAGTTTATTGACCCAGGTTAGCGGCACTGAAGCTTTCTTT. The chain links TRBV28 to TRBJ1-1, with unresolved D. This CDR3 comprises 16 residues. V lost 1 base and J lost 4, with 16 bases in between. Looked up from germline, CDR1 is MDHEN and CDR2 is SYDVKM.

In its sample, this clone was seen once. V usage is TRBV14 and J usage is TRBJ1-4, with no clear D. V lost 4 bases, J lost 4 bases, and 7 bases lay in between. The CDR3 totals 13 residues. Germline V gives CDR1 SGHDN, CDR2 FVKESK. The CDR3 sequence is CASSPHYNEKLFF. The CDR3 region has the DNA TGTGCCAGCAGCCCTCACTATAATGAAAAACTGTTTTTT.

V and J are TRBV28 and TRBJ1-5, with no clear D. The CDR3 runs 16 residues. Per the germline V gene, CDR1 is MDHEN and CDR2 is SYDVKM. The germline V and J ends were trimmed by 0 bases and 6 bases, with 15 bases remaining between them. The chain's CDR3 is CASSLWAGEIGQPQHF. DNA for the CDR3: TGTGCCAGCAGTTTATGGGCAGGTGAAATCGGTCAGCCCCAGCATTTT.

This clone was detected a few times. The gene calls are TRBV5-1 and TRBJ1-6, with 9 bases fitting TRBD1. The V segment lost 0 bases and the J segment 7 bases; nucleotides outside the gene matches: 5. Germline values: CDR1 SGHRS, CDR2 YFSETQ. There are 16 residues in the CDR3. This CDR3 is CASSLGTGVGNSPLHF. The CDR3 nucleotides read TGCGCCAGCAGCTTGGGGACAGGGGTAGGCAATTCACCCCTCCACTTT. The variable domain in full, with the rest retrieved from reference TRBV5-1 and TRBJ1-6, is KAGVTQTPRYLIKTRGQQVTLSCSPISGHRSVSWYQQTPGQGLQFLFEYFSETQRNKGNFPGRFSGRQFSNSRSEMNVSTLELGDSALYLCASSLGTGVGNSPLHFGNGTRLTVT.